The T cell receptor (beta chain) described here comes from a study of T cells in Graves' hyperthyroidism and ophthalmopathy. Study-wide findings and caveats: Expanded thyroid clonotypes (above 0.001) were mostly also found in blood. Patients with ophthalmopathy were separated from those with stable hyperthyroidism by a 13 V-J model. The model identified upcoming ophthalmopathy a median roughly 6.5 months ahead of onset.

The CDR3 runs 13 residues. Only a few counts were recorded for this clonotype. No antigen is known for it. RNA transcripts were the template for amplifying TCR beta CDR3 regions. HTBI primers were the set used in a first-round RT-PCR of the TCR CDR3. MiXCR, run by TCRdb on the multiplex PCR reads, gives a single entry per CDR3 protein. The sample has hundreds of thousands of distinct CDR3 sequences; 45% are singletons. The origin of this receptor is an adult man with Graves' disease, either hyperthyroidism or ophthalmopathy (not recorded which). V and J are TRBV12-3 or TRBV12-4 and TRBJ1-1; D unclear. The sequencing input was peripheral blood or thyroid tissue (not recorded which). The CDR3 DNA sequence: TGTGCTAACGCCGCGGGGTGGAACACTGAAGCTTTCTTT. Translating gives CANAAGWNTEAFF.